This is a list of T cell receptor beta chains from one sample in a study of blood T cells in healthy people across ages. TCRdb re-called the 5' RACE reads through MiXCR, storing one row per CDR3 protein. The sample includes more than 750,000 distinct CDR3 sequences, around 29% of them seen just once. These same records also appear under a second study, on T cells of mothers and their children.

The sequencing input was blood. The receptors come from a woman aged 40-49 years in good health. CDR3s include the opening cysteine and the closing phenylalanine or tryptophan. Fields, in order: J gene, clone size, D gene, V gene, CDR3 protein, CDR3 DNA. D genes are given only for firm matches. Not all rows give a size; the values are once, few, many and, for expanded clones, a class.

j_gene: TRBJ1-4
abundance: few
d_gene: .
v_gene: TRBV10-3
CDR3aa: CAISDLFQRTGANEKLFF
CDR3nt: TGTGCCATCAGTGACCTCTTTCAGAGGACGGGAGCTAATGAAAAACTGTTTTTT

j_gene: TRBJ2-1
abundance: few
d_gene: .
v_gene: TRBV28
CDR3aa: CASGQGGVSYNEQFF
CDR3nt: TGTGCCAGCGGGCAAGGGGGTGTGTCCTACAATGAGCAGTTCTTC

j_gene: TRBJ2-7
abundance: few
d_gene: .
v_gene: TRBV7-2
CDR3aa: CASSPDRTRTYEQYF
CDR3nt: TGTGCCAGCAGCCCAGACAGGACCCGCACCTACGAGCAGTACTTC

j_gene: TRBJ2-6
abundance: many
d_gene: .
v_gene: TRBV29-1
CDR3aa: CSVDVSGANVLTF
CDR3nt: TGCAGCGTTGATGTCTCAGGGGCCAACGTCCTGACTTTC

j_gene: TRBJ2-3
abundance: .
d_gene: .
v_gene: TRBV12-3/TRBV12-4
CDR3aa: CASSSSGINTQYF
CDR3nt: TGTGCCAGCAGCTCCTCAGGGATAAATACGCAGTATTTT

j_gene: TRBJ1-1
abundance: few
d_gene: TRBD1
v_gene: TRBV28
CDR3aa: CASLLVQGLAEAFF
CDR3nt: TGTGCCAGCCTCCTCGTACAGGGGCTGGCTGAAGCTTTCTTT

j_gene: TRBJ2-7
abundance: many
d_gene: .
v_gene: TRBV29-1
CDR3aa: CSAQGWASGEQYF
CDR3nt: TGCAGCGCACAGGGATGGGCCTCTGGTGAGCAGTACTTC

j_gene: TRBJ1-5
abundance: few
d_gene: .
v_gene: TRBV24-1
CDR3aa: CATSGSLDQPQHF
CDR3nt: TGTGCCACCAGTGGCAGCTTAGATCAGCCCCAGCATTTT

j_gene: TRBJ1-1
abundance: .
d_gene: .
v_gene: TRBV28
CDR3aa: CASRSDVAAFF
CDR3nt: TGTGCCAGCAGATCAGACGTGGCAGCTTTCTTT

j_gene: TRBJ2-7
abundance: .
d_gene: .
v_gene: TRBV5-1
CDR3aa: CASRTSWGSNEQYF
CDR3nt: TGCGCCAGCAGAACTAGCTGGGGGAGTAATGAGCAGTACTTC

j_gene: TRBJ1-1
abundance: .
d_gene: .
v_gene: TRBV29-1
CDR3aa: CSVREGRQMNTEAFF
CDR3nt: TGCAGCGTTCGCGAGGGGCGTCAAATGAACACTGAAGCTTTCTTT

j_gene: TRBJ2-7
abundance: .
d_gene: .
v_gene: TRBV18
CDR3aa: CASSPPGRVDAYEQYF
CDR3nt: TGTGCCAGCTCACCTCCGGGCAGGGTTGATGCCTACGAGCAGTACTTC

j_gene: TRBJ2-4
abundance: many
d_gene: TRBD2
v_gene: TRBV7-8
CDR3aa: CASSPIRRGGKNIQYF
CDR3nt: TGTGCCAGCAGCCCAATTAGGCGGGGGGGCAAAAACATTCAGTACTTC

j_gene: TRBJ2-4
abundance: .
d_gene: TRBD1
v_gene: TRBV20-1
CDR3aa: CSARRDRFFLLAKNIQYF
CDR3nt: TGCAGTGCTAGACGGGACAGGTTTTTCCTACTAGCCAAAAACATTCAGTACTTC

j_gene: TRBJ1-2
abundance: many
d_gene: .
v_gene: TRBV7-2
CDR3aa: CASSSSLTGAYTF
CDR3nt: TGTGCCAGCAGCTCTTCCTTGACAGGAGCCTACACCTTC

j_gene: TRBJ2-3
abundance: .
d_gene: .
v_gene: TRBV7-2
CDR3aa: CASSLERTGPYSRTDTQYF
CDR3nt: TGTGCCAGCAGCTTAGAACGAACGGGGCCATATTCTCGCACAGATACGCAGTATTTT

j_gene: TRBJ1-3
abundance: .
d_gene: .
v_gene: TRBV12-3/TRBV12-4
CDR3aa: CATRNGGPGNTIYF
CDR3nt: TGTGCCACCAGGAATGGGGGGCCTGGAAACACCATATATTTT

j_gene: TRBJ2-3
abundance: .
d_gene: TRBD1
v_gene: TRBV5-1
CDR3aa: CASSPGQGVARTQYF
CDR3nt: TGCGCCAGCAGCCCTGGACAGGGAGTAGCGCGTACGCAGTATTTT

j_gene: TRBJ2-7
abundance: many
d_gene: .
v_gene: TRBV4-1
CDR3aa: CASSQASQTLYEQYF
CDR3nt: TGCGCCAGCAGCCAAGCATCCCAGACCCTCTACGAGCAGTACTTC

j_gene: TRBJ1-1
abundance: few
d_gene: TRBD1
v_gene: TRBV29-1
CDR3aa: CSALTGVNTEAFF
CDR3nt: TGCAGCGCCCTTACAGGGGTGAACACTGAAGCTTTCTTT

j_gene: TRBJ2-2
abundance: once
d_gene: .
v_gene: TRBV12-3/TRBV12-4
CDR3aa: CASSSWGATGERFF
CDR3nt: TGTGCCAGCAGTTCGTGGGGGGCCACCGGGGAGCGGTTTTTT

j_gene: TRBJ2-3
abundance: few
d_gene: .
v_gene: TRBV4-1
CDR3aa: CASSWVGADTQYF
CDR3nt: TGCGCCAGCAGCTGGGTGGGCGCAGATACGCAGTATTTT

j_gene: TRBJ1-5
abundance: .
d_gene: .
v_gene: TRBV2
CDR3aa: CASSGSTGPTNQPQHF
CDR3nt: TGTGCCAGCAGTGGAAGTACGGGGCCGACGAATCAGCCCCAGCATTTT

j_gene: TRBJ2-1
abundance: .
d_gene: TRBD2
v_gene: TRBV2
CDR3aa: CASSRGLAGAFF
CDR3nt: TGTGCCAGCAGTCGTGGACTTGCGGGAGCGTTCTTC

j_gene: TRBJ1-1
abundance: .
d_gene: TRBD1
v_gene: TRBV7-2
CDR3aa: CASSLVSQGVSEAFF
CDR3nt: TGTGCCAGCAGCTTAGTTTCACAGGGGGTATCCGAAGCTTTCTTT

j_gene: TRBJ2-7
abundance: .
d_gene: TRBD1
v_gene: TRBV20-1
CDR3aa: CSARDFYRGHREQYF
CDR3nt: TGCAGTGCTAGAGACTTCTACAGGGGGCATAGGGAGCAGTACTTC

j_gene: TRBJ2-1
abundance: .
d_gene: .
v_gene: TRBV24-1
CDR3aa: CATSDLGLSSNEQFF
CDR3nt: TGTGCCACCAGTGATTTGGGACTATCCTCGAATGAGCAGTTCTTC

j_gene: TRBJ2-3
abundance: .
d_gene: .
v_gene: TRBV5-1
CDR3aa: CASSLGALLRTDTQYF
CDR3nt: TGCGCCAGCAGCTTGGGCGCCCTCCTGAGAACAGATACGCAGTATTTT

j_gene: TRBJ2-5
abundance: few
d_gene: .
v_gene: TRBV7-2
CDR3aa: CASSLASGREYF
CDR3nt: TGCGCCAGCAGCTTAGCGTCAGGGCGGGAGTACTTC